This T cell receptor beta chain was sequenced in a study of CD8 T cells in Susac syndrome. This CDR3 has 16 amino acids. Trimming left V 0 bases short and J 6 bases short, with 17 bases between. Germline loops: CDR1 DFQATT, CDR2 SNEGSKA (reference sequence). It was with random hexamers that 0.5 to 1 ug RNA was reverse transcribed. TCRdb re-analysed the immunoSEQ multiplex PCR reads in MiXCR, keeping a single row per CDR3 protein. There are 180,000 or so distinct CDR3 sequences in the sample; about 95% occur only once, and over 0.12% lies in the top ten. The gene calls are TRBV20-1 and TRBJ2-2, with TRBD2 as a possible D gene (7 bases). The clonotype was recovered from a human donor in good health. Material: CD4+ T cells from PBMCs. The CDR3 nucleotides are TGCAGTGCTAGAGATGCGAGCGGGACACTGTCCGGGGAGCTGTTTTTT. It specifies CSARDASGTLSGELFF.